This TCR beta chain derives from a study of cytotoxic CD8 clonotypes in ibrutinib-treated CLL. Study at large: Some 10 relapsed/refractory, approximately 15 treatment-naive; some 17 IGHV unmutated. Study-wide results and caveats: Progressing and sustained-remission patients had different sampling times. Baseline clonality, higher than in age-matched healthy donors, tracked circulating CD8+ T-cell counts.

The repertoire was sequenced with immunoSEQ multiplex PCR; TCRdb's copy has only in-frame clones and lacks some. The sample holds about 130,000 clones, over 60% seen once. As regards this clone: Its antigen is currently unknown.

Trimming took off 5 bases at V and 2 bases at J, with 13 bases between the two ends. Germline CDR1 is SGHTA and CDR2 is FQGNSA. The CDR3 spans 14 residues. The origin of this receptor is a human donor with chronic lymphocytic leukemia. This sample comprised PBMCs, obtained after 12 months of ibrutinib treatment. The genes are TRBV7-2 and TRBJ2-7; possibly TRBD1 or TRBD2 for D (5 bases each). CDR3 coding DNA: TGTGCCAGCAGCCCCGGGACCATTCCCTACGAGCAGTACTTC. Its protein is CASSPGTIPYEQYF.